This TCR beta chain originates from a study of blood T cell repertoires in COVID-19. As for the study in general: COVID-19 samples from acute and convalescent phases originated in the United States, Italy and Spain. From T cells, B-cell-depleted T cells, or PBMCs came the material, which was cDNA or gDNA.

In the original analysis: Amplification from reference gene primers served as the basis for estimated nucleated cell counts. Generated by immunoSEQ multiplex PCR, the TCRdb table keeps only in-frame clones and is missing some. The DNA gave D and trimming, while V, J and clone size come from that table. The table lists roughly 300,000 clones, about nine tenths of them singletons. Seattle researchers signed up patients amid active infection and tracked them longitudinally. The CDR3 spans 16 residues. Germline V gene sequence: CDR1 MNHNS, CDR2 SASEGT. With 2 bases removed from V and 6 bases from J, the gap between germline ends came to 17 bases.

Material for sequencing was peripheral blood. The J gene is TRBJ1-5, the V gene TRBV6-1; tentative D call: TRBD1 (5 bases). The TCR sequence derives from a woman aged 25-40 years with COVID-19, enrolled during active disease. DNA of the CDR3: TGTGCCAGCAGTGAAAGGAGTCAGGGATTGGGTCAGCCCCAGCATTTT. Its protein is CASSERSQGLGQPQHF.